This T cell receptor (beta chain) was captured by sequencing in a study of tumor and adjacent non-tumor tissue in lung cancer. Study background: Patients were aged roughly 30 to 76, ten or so men and about five women, stage I to III. The study, taken as a whole, reports: Higher tumor TCR diversity was associated with shorter survival.

This sample's RNA came from whole unsorted tissue. For this clonotype: Antigen unknown. One end of the junction does not line up with germline, which may come from a read error.

This CDR3 has 12 residues. The germline CDR1 and CDR2 sequences are KGHDR and SFDVKD. A modified ARM-PCR protocol with three rounds of nested PCR amplified TCRbeta. TCRdb reprocessed the multiplex PCR reads with MiXCR, giving one entry per CDR3 protein. The sample holds 89,000 or so distinct CDR3 sequences; around two thirds are singletons and the top ten take approximately 15%. Sample: lung tumor tissue. This chain uses TRBV24-1 with TRBJ2-2, with D tentatively TRBD2 (5 bases). The clonotype originates from an older man with non-small cell lung cancer. The CDR3 spells CATSVHTGELLF. The CDR3 bases are TGTGCCACCAGTGTGCACACCGGGGAGCTGCTTTTT.